Presented here are 2 T cell receptor beta chains from one specimen sequenced in a study of cytomegalovirus exposure and HLA in healthy donors (dated by TCRdb to the late 2010s). The library was made by the immunoSEQ multiplex PCR assay. For the multiplex PCR, a mixture combining 60 forward primers for TCR Vbeta segments and 13 reverse primers for TCR Jbeta segments was used. The source is immuneACCESS, and TCRdb retained only in-frame sequences with V and J called. Part of the clones is not carried over; for the studies checked, unresolved V genes explain less than half of this, and the remainder is unexplained. The sample yields hundreds of thousands of clones; around 66% were counted once. The top ten constitute 2% to 2.5% of the sample. Sample: PBMCs. These receptors originate from a female donor in good health and CMV-seronegative.

This clone turned up a few times. The V and J genes are TRBV6-6 and TRBJ1-5; D gene unclear. CDR1 is MNHNY and CDR2 is SVGAGI in the germline V gene (reference sequence). V lost 7 bases to trimming and J lost 11 bases, with 21 bases between them. CDR3 length equals 14 residues. CDR3 residues: CASTPDSSHPSQHF. CDR3 coding DNA: TGTGCCAGCACTCCCGACTCCTCCCATCCGTCCCAGCATTTT.

The genes are TRBV18 and TRBJ2-5; TRBD1 aligns across 11 bases. The trim removed 4 bases at V and 1 base at J, leaving 2 bases unmatched. Per the germline V gene, CDR1 is KGHSH and CDR2 is LQKENI. The CDR3 is 15 amino acids. The CDR3 spells CASSRTGGSQETQYF. In DNA, the CDR3 is TGTGCCAGCTCACGGACAGGGGGCAGCCAAGAGACCCAGTACTTC.